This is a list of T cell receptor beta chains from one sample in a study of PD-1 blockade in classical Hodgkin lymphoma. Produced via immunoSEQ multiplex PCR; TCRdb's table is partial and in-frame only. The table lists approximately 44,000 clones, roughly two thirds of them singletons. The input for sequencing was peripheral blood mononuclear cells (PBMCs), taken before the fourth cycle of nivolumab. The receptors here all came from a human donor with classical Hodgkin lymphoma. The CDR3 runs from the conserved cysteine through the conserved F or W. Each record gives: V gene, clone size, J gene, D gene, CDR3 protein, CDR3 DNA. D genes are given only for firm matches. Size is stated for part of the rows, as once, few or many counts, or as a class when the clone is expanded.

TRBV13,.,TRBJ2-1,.,CASSLVGPTRVGEQFF,TGTGCCAGCAGCTTAGTGGGTCCCACTAGAGTGGGTGAGCAGTTCTTC
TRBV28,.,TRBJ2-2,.,CASSFLGQTVTGELFF,TGTGCCAGCAGTTTCCTAGGACAGACCGTAACCGGGGAGCTGTTTTTT
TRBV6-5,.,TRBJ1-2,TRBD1,CASSYPWTGPVTF,TGTGCCAGCAGTTACCCGTGGACAGGGCCTGTCACCTTC
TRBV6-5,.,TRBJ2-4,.,CASSRSGKAKNIQYF,TGTGCCAGCAGCAGGAGCGGAAAAGCCAAAAACATTCAGTACTTC
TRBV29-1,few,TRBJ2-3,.,CSDSGSNTDTQYF,TGCAGCGACTCAGGATCTAACACAGATACGCAGTATTTT
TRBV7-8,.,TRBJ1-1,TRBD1,CASSLEPGQGTEAFF,TGTGCCAGCAGCTTAGAACCCGGACAGGGGACTGAAGCTTTCTTT
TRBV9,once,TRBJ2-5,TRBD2,CASSVRLAGGIQETQYF,TGTGCCAGCAGCGTAAGGCTAGCGGGGGGGATTCAAGAGACCCAGTACTTC
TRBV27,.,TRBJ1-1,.,CASSLRWGVMNTEAFF,TGTGCCAGCAGTTTAAGGTGGGGAGTCATGAACACTGAAGCTTTCTTT
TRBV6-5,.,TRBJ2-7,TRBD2,CASSYLAGGYEQYF,TGTGCCAGCAGTTATCTAGCGGGAGGCTACGAGCAGTACTTC
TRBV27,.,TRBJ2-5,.,CASSHPLETQYF,TGTGCCAGCAGCCATCCCCTAGAGACCCAGTACTTC
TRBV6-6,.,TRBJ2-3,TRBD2,CASILAGGGDTQYF,TGTGCCAGCATTCTAGCGGGGGGCGGCGATACGCAGTATTTT
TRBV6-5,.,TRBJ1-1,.,CASSYNILNTEAFF,TGTGCCAGCAGTTACAACATCCTGAACACTGAAGCTTTCTTT
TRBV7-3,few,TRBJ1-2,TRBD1,CASSFGQGYGYTF,TGTGCCAGCAGCTTCGGACAGGGCTATGGCTACACCTTC
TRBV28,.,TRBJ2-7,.,CASRVGPHYEQYF,TGTGCCAGCAGGGTCGGGCCCCATTACGAGCAGTACTTC
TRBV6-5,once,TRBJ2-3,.,CASALREPDTQYF,TGTGCCAGCGCCCTCAGGGAGCCAGATACGCAGTATTTT
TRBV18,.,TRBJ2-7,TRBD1,CASSLPSGTVYEQYF,TGTGCCAGCTCACTCCCATCCGGGACAGTATACGAGCAGTACTTC
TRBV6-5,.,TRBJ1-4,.,CASSYYTGNEKLFF,TGTGCCAGCAGTTATTATACAGGGAATGAAAAACTGTTTTTT
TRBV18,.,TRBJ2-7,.,CASSPGPRSGPSYEQYF,TGTGCCAGCTCACCAGGTCCTCGTAGCGGTCCCTCCTACGAGCAGTACTTC
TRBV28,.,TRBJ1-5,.,CASSSTGQPQHF,TGTGCCAGCAGTTCCACCGGACAGCCCCAGCATTTT
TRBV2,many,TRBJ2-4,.,CASRAVKNIQYF,TGTGCCAGCAGGGCGGTCAAAAACATTCAGTACTTC
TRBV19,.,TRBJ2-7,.,CASSQPGQGYEQYF,TGTGCCAGTAGTCAACCGGGACAAGGCTACGAGCAGTACTTC
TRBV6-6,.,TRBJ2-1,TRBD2,CASSYGGGAYNEQFF,TGTGCCAGCAGTTACGGCGGGGGGGCCTACAATGAGCAGTTCTTC
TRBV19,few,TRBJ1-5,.,CASTENGGHSNQPQHF,TGTGCCAGTACCGAGAACGGGGGTCATAGCAATCAGCCCCAGCATTTT
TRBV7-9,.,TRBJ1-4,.,CASSPNEGEKLFF,TGTGCCAGCAGCCCTAACGAAGGAGAAAAACTGTTTTTT
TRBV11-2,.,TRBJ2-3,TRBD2,CASSLNSRTRCYF,TGTGCCAGCAGCTTAAATTCTCGGACTAGATGTTATTTT
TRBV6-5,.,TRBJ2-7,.,CASSLRDRTYEQYF,TGTGCCAGCAGTCTCCGGGACCGAACCTACGAGCAGTACTTC
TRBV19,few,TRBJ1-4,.,CASNSGVYATNEKLFF,TGTGCCAGTAATTCCGGGGTCTATGCGACTAATGAAAAACTGTTTTTT
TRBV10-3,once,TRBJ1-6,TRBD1,CAISSDRGLGSPLHF,TGTGCCATCAGTTCGGACAGGGGGCTGGGTTCACCCCTCCACTTT
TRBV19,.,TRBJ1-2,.,CASSKGTNYGYTF,TGTGCCAGTAGTAAGGGCACAAACTATGGCTACACCTTC
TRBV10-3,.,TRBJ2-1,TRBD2,CAIRLSLAEYNEQFF,TGTGCCATCCGCCTGTCACTAGCGGAATACAATGAGCAGTTCTTC
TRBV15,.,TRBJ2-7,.,CATSNPEWGTAYEQYF,TGTGCCACCAGCAACCCTGAATGGGGGACCGCCTACGAGCAGTACTTC
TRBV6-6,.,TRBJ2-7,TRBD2,CASSPRLAGSYEQYF,TGTGCCAGCAGTCCGCGACTAGCGGGTTCCTACGAGCAGTACTTC
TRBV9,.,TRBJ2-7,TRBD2,CASSKLPGLAGEQYF,TGTGCCAGCAGCAAGTTGCCGGGACTAGCTGGCGAGCAGTACTTC
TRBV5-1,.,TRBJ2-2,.,CASSLGRGTNTGELFF,TGCGCCAGCAGCTTAGGAAGGGGGACGAACACCGGGGAGCTGTTTTTT
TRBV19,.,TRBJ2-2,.,CASSGGHTGELFF,TGTGCCAGTAGCGGGGGGCACACCGGGGAGCTGTTTTTT
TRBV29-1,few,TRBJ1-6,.,CSVVTGDNSPLHF,TGCAGCGTCGTGACAGGTGATAATTCACCCCTCCACTTT
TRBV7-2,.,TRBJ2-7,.,CASSLRYEQYF,TGTGCCAGCAGCTTACGCTACGAGCAGTACTTC
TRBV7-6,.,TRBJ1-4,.,CASSLRAWGEKLFF,TGTGCCAGCAGCTTAAGGGCCTGGGGTGAAAAACTGTTTTTT
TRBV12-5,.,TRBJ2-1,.,CASGRGFRGEEQFF,TGTGCTAGTGGTAGGGGGTTTAGGGGTGAGGAGCAGTTCTTC
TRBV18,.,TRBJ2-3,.,CASSWTVTDTQYF,TGTGCCAGCTCCTGGACTGTCACAGATACGCAGTATTTT
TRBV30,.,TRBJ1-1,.,CAWRGYTEAFF,TGTGCCTGGAGGGGGTACACTGAAGCTTTCTTT